The 30 T cell receptor beta chains listed next were all sequenced from one sample in a study of blood T cell repertoires in COVID-19 (dated by TCRdb to 2019 to 2021). Libraries were prepared through the immunoSEQ multiplex PCR assay. In TCRdb, the immuneACCESS table is reduced to in-frame sequences with V and J assigned. These tables do not hold every clone; where another copy was compared, an unresolved V gene accounts for under half, and the others remain unexplained. The sample table contains fewer than 300,000 clones; only one count was recorded for 75% to 90% of them. 6.3% of the sample is in the top ten clones. The specimen sequenced was peripheral blood. These receptors all come from a woman in her forties or fifties with COVID-19, enrolled during active disease.

This chain connects TRBV11-2 to TRBJ1-2, with D perhaps matching TRBD1 (6 bases). Germline-derived CDR1 and CDR2 are SGHAT and FQNNGV. There are 13 residues in the CDR3. V lost 1 base to trimming and J lost 6 bases, with 9 bases between them. The chain's CDR3 is CASSLAGDHGYTF. The DNA of the CDR3 is TGTGCCAGCAGCTTAGCAGGGGACCATGGCTACACCTTC. The full variable domain, its missing parts supplied by reference TRBV11-2 and TRBJ1-2, is EAGVAQSPRYKIIEKRQSVAFWCNPISGHATLYWYQQILGQGPKLLIQFQNNGVVDDSQLPKDRFSAERLKGVDSTLKIQPAKLEDSAVYLCASSLAGDHGYTFGSGTRLTVV.

The J gene is TRBJ1-5, the V gene TRBV4-1; D possibly corresponds to TRBD1 (6 bases). Germline CDR1 is MGHRA and CDR2 is YSYEKL. With 4 bases removed from V and 0 bases from J, the gap between germline ends came to 13 bases. CDR3 size: 16 residues. The CDR3 sequence: CASSPGQPYSNQPQHF. The DNA for the CDR3 is TGCGCCAGCAGCCCAGGACAGCCCTATAGCAATCAGCCCCAGCATTTT.

The rearrangement uses TRBV27 and TRBJ1-1, with D perhaps TRBD1 (6 bases). The CDR3 runs 13 residues. The V gene lost 4 bases and the J gene lost 5 bases, with 11 bases spanning the gap. CDR1 MNHEY and CDR2 SMNVEV come from the germline V gene (reference sequence). Written as DNA, the CDR3 is TGTGCCAGCAGTTCTCAGGGGATTACTGAAGCTTTCTTT. This sequence encodes CASSSQGITEAFF.

The chain uses TRBV2 and TRBJ2-3; 9 bases line up with TRBD2. Germline CDR1 and CDR2: SNHLY and FYNNEI. The CDR3 loop spans 18 amino acids. The V gene end was trimmed by 0 bases and the J gene end by 7 bases; junction bases not matched to a gene: 14. The CDR3 sequence: CASSEAWIAGGLAYTQYF. Here the CDR3 DNA reads TGTGCCAGCAGTGAAGCGTGGATTGCGGGAGGGCTCGCCTATACGCAGTATTTT.

The V gene is TRBV27, the J gene TRBJ1-3, with 9 positions matching TRBD1. The germline CDR1 and CDR2 sequences are MNHEY and SMNVEV (reference sequence). The CDR3 sequence is 14 residues long. V dropped 7 bases and J dropped 5; count of bases not matched to a gene: 6. The DNA for the CDR3 is TGTGCCAGCAAGAGGACAGGGGTCCGAAACACCATATATTTT. This codes for CASKRTGVRNTIYF.

The chain combines TRBV30 with TRBJ1-1, with a possible D match to TRBD1 (6 bases). CDR3 length: 17 amino acids. V lost 1 base and J 1 base, leaving 19 bases between the germline ends. Germline V gives CDR1 GTSNPN, CDR2 SVGIG (reference sequence). The CDR3 nucleotides are TGTGCCTGGAGTGGATTTAAAGGTATCAGGGGGAACACTGAAGCTTTCTTT. Translation gives CAWSGFKGIRGNTEAFF.

Note on this clone: Different DNA sequences within this sample yield the same CDR3. The gene calls are TRBV4-1 and TRBJ2-7, with 8 bases identical to TRBD2. Germline V lookup: CDR1 MGHRA, CDR2 YSYEKL. CDR3 length equals 15 residues. J gave up 3 bases and V 1 base, and 5 bases lay outside the gene matches. The CDR3 nucleotides read TGCGCCAGCAGCCAAGTATCCAGCGGGAGCTACGAGCAGTACTTC. This gives the protein CASSQVSSGSYEQYF.

The chain employs TRBV19 and TRBJ1-4, with D possibly being TRBD1 (6 bases). With 4 bases removed from V and 4 bases from J, the gap between germline ends came to 16 bases. Germline lookup yields CDR1 LNHDA and CDR2 SQIVND (reference sequence). The CDR3 extends over 16 amino acids. CDR3 coding DNA: TGTGCCAGTAGTACGGCCGGGGGGCGCCTTAATGAAAAACTGTTTTTT. Translated: CASSTAGGRLNEKLFF. Based on the CDR3 plus reference TRBV19 and TRBJ1-4, the full variable domain is DGGITQSPKYLFRKEGQNVTLSCEQNLNHDAMYWYRQDPGQGLRLIYYSQIVNDFQKGDIAEGYSVSREKKESFPLTVTSAQKNPTAFYLCASSTAGGRLNEKLFFGSGTQLSVL.

This clone was found once. The chain links TRBV6-5 to TRBJ1-2, with D tentatively TRBD1 (6 bases). The CDR3 covers 12 residues. CDR1 and CDR2 (germline): MNHEY, SVGAGI. V lost 4 bases and J 6 bases, leaving 9 bases between the germline ends. Here the CDR3 DNA reads TGTGCCAGCAGTTCCCACAGGGATGGCTACACCTTC. This gives the protein CASSSHRDGYTF.

The chain uses TRBV24-1 and TRBJ2-2; tentatively, D is TRBD1 (5 bases). Germline CDR1 and CDR2: KGHDR and SFDVKD. The V gene lost 5 bases and the J gene lost 5 bases, with 11 bases spanning the gap. The CDR3 spans 14 residues. CDR3 loop: CATSGRGQTGELFF. The CDR3 coding sequence is TGTGCCACCAGTGGCAGAGGACAAACCGGGGAGCTGTTTTTT.

V usage is TRBV7-8 and J usage is TRBJ2-7, with D possibly being TRBD2 (5 bases). The CDR3 sequence is 15 residues long. V lost 3 bases and J 2 bases, leaving 14 bases between the germline ends. Germline values: CDR1 SGHVS, CDR2 FQNEAQ. The CDR3, as DNA: TGTGCCAGCAGCTTGAGGGATTCCCTGACCTACGAGCAGTACTTC. Protein sequence: CASSLRDSLTYEQYF.

The gene calls are TRBV7-3 and TRBJ1-3; TRBD1 matches 11 bases. This CDR3 has 14 amino acids. Trimming removed 5 bases from V and 6 bases from J; junction bases left unmatched: 3. Per the germline V gene, CDR1 is SGHTA and CDR2 is FQGTGA. CDR3 nucleotides: TGTGCCAGCAGCCCGGGACAGGGGGTAAACACCATATATTTT. It codes for CASSPGQGVNTIYF.

The chain couples TRBV6-4 to TRBJ2-5; the D gene is possibly TRBD2 (5 bases). V was pared by 0 bases and J by 5 bases, with 19 bases between. The CDR3 covers 17 residues. From germline, CDR1 is MRHNA and CDR2 SNTAGT. The CDR3 nucleotides read TGTGCCAGCAGTGACTCGGGCCTCGGGGAAATCCAGGAGACCCAGTACTTC. It codes for CASSDSGLGEIQETQYF.

The count of this clone is one. The genes are TRBV7-9 and TRBJ1-1; no reliable D call. From germline, CDR1 is SEHNR and CDR2 FQNEAQ (reference sequence). The CDR3 is made up of 16 amino acids. V gave up 2 bases and J gave up 0 bases, with 13 bases separating them. The CDR3 nucleotides read TGTGCCAGCAGCTTACCATTGGGAGAACTGAACACTGAAGCTTTCTTT. Translated, it gives CASSLPLGELNTEAFF.

V is TRBV4-3 and J is TRBJ1-5; perhaps TRBD1 as D (5 bases). Germline loops: CDR1 LGHNA, CDR2 YSLEER. The CDR3 runs 13 residues. Trimming stripped 5 bases from V and 3 bases from J, with 8 bases between. For the CDR3, the DNA is TGCGCCAGCAGCTGGGACTACAATCAGCCCCAGCATTTT. This translates into CASSWDYNQPQHF.

V gene TRBV30 combines with J gene TRBJ2-2; 8 bases are a match to TRBD2. V was pared by 0 bases and J by 5 bases, with 5 bases of the junction left unmatched. Germline CDR1 reads GTSNPN; CDR2 reads SVGIG (reference sequence). The CDR3 covers 15 residues. In DNA form, the CDR3 reads TGTGCCTGGAGTGTACTGAGCGGGAGAACCGGGGAGCTGTTTTTT. It specifies CAWSVLSGRTGELFF. The variable domain in full, completed from reference TRBV30 and TRBJ2-2, reads SQTIHQWPATLVQPVGSPLSLECTVEGTSNPNLYWYRQAAGRGLQLLFYSVGIGQISSEVPQNLSASRPQDRQFILSSKKLLLSDSGFYLCAWSVLSGRTGELFFGEGSRLTVL.

The V gene is TRBV18, the J gene TRBJ1-1; 8 nucleotides agree with TRBD1. The CDR3 totals 14 residues. From germline, CDR1 is KGHSH and CDR2 LQKENI. Trimming cost V 3 bases and J 2 bases; bases outside gene matches: 2. CDR3 bases: TGTGCCAGCTCACCGGGACAGGTTAACACTGAAGCTTTCTTT. This translates into CASSPGQVNTEAFF.

The chain has TRBV19 and TRBJ1-1, with TRBD1 matching 11 bases. The CDR3 length is 14 residues. Looked up from germline, CDR1 is LNHDA and CDR2 is SQIVND (reference sequence). V was pared by 6 bases and J by 1 base, with 1 base of the junction left unmatched. The CDR3 protein is CASRGQGENTEAFF. The CDR3 coding sequence is TGTGCCAGTAGGGGACAGGGGGAGAACACTGAAGCTTTCTTT.

The chain links TRBV7-9 to TRBJ2-3; maybe TRBD1 (5 bases). This CDR3 is built from 14 residues. V was pared by 3 bases and J by 2 bases, with 9 bases between. CDR1 is SEHNR and CDR2 is FQNEAQ in the germline V gene (reference sequence). The CDR3: CASSFDSITDTQYF. CDR3 DNA sequence: TGTGCCAGCAGCTTTGACAGTATCACAGATACGCAGTATTTT.

V and J are TRBV19 and TRBJ1-2; perhaps TRBD1 as D (5 bases). V was trimmed by 0 bases and J by 5 bases, leaving 10 bases between them. CDR1 and CDR2 (germline): LNHDA, SQIVND (reference sequence). This CDR3 comprises 14 residues. In nucleotides, the CDR3 is TGTGCCAGTAGTATAGATCTTCAGGGATATGGCTACACCTTC. This codes for CASSIDLQGYGYTF.

The CDR3: CASSPGTGKGYTF. The CDR3 DNA is TGTGCCAGCAGTCCCGGGACAGGGAAAGGCTACACCTTC. The genes are TRBV2 and TRBJ1-2; 9 bases map to TRBD1. The V segment lost 5 bases and the J segment 8 bases; nucleotides outside the gene matches: 6. The CDR3 extends over 13 amino acids. Germline CDR1 and CDR2: SNHLY and FYNNEI.

This clone was seen a single time. The chain recombines TRBV29-1 with TRBJ1-4, with a possible D match to TRBD1 (5 bases). V was trimmed by 7 bases and J by 7 bases, leaving 16 bases between them. Per the germline V gene, CDR1 is SQVTM and CDR2 is ANQGSEA. The CDR3 totals 13 residues. CDR3 sequence reads: CSAGGRGGEKLFF. The CDR3 nucleotides read TGCAGCGCTGGGGGGAGGGGAGGTGAAAAACTGTTTTTT.

The chain has TRBV4-3 and TRBJ2-7; D call uncertain. The CDR3 is 13 residues long. Germline assignment: CDR1 LGHNA and CDR2 YSLEER. V shed 1 base and J shed 2 bases, with 6 bases lying between them. CDR3 sequence (DNA): TGCGCCAGCAGCCAAGCGGTGGCCTACGAGCAGTACTTC. This encodes CASSQAVAYEQYF.

The V gene is TRBV14, the J gene TRBJ2-1; D might be TRBD2 (6 bases). CDR1 is SGHDN and CDR2 is FVKESK in the germline V gene. The CDR3 is made up of 16 amino acids. V dropped 4 bases and J dropped 3 bases, with 16 bases sitting between them. CDR3: CASSPLGGLVYNEQFF. The CDR3 bases are TGTGCCAGCAGCCCCCTAGGAGGGTTGGTCTACAATGAGCAGTTCTTC.

In this sample, this clone turned up a few times. The chain is built from TRBV7-9 and TRBJ2-7, with 7 bases matching TRBD2. Germline V CDR1 and CDR2: SEHNR, FQNEAQ (reference sequence). The V segment lost 3 bases and the J segment 4 bases; nucleotides outside the gene matches: 9. The length of the CDR3 is 15 residues. CDR3 residues: CASSFHVGGRYEQYF. The CDR3 bases are TGTGCCAGCAGCTTTCACGTGGGAGGGAGGTACGAGCAGTACTTC.

The J gene is TRBJ2-1, the V gene TRBV30, with D tentatively TRBD2 (6 bases). CDR3 size: 14 residues. Per the germline V gene, CDR1 is GTSNPN and CDR2 is SVGIG (reference sequence). V was pared by 5 bases and J by 2 bases, with 13 bases between. DNA of the CDR3: TGTGCCTGGGAGAAGTGGGAGGCCTACAATGAGCAGTTCTTC. It codes for CAWEKWEAYNEQFF. Full variable domain (missing parts from reference TRBV30 and TRBJ2-1): SQTIHQWPATLVQPVGSPLSLECTVEGTSNPNLYWYRQAAGRGLQLLFYSVGIGQISSEVPQNLSASRPQDRQFILSSKKLLLSDSGFYLCAWEKWEAYNEQFFGPGTRLTVL.

The gene calls are TRBV27 and TRBJ2-1, with 10 positions matching TRBD2. V dropped 5 bases and J dropped 5; count of bases not matched to a gene: 6. The CDR3 loop spans 15 amino acids. The germline gives CDR1 MNHEY, CDR2 SMNVEV (reference sequence). In DNA form, the CDR3 reads TGTGCCAGCAGTCAAAGCGGGAGGGCCCACAATGAGCAGTTCTTC. Translated: CASSQSGRAHNEQFF.

The chain couples TRBV2 to TRBJ1-4; TRBD1 is a possible D gene (5 bases). The CDR3 is 16 amino acids. Trimming took 6 bases from V and 0 from J, leaving 14 bases between them. In germline, CDR1 is SNHLY, CDR2 FYNNEI. The chain's CDR3 is CASRKYLQATNEKLFF. CDR3 coding DNA: TGTGCCAGCAGAAAGTATCTACAGGCAACTAATGAAAAACTGTTTTTT. The whole variable domain, remainder taken from reference TRBV2 and TRBJ1-4, is EPEVTQTPSHQVTQMGQEVILRCVPISNHLYFYWYRQILGQKVEFLVSFYNNEISEKSEIFDDQFSVERPDGSNFTLKIRSTKLEDSAMYFCASRKYLQATNEKLFFGSGTQLSVL.

The chain employs TRBV28 and TRBJ2-7, with TRBD1 as a possible D gene (6 bases). The V end lost 8 bases, the J end lost 0 bases, and 17 bases lay between the germline ends. The CDR3 has 15 amino acids. The germline V gene has CDR1 MDHEN and CDR2 SYDVKM. As DNA, the CDR3 is TGTGCCAGCTACTCCGCAGGGGAACCCTCCTACGAGCAGTACTTC. It encodes CASYSAGEPSYEQYF.

This chain uses TRBV4-2 with TRBJ1-3, with a possible D match to TRBD1 (5 bases). V was shortened by 0 bases and J by 2 bases, with 11 bases between the two germline ends. The V gene's germline CDR1 is LGHNA and CDR2 YNFKEQ. This CDR3 is 16 amino acids long. CDR3 DNA: TGTGCCAGCAGCCAAGAGACCAGGGCTACTGGAAACACCATATATTTT. It specifies CASSQETRATGNTIYF.